What follows are 21 T cell receptor beta chains derived from one specimen sequenced in a study of cytomegalovirus exposure and HLA in healthy donors. PCR was performed using 60 Vbeta and 13 Jbeta primers. Profiled with immunoSEQ multiplex PCR; TCRdb holds only in-frame clones, not every one. The repertoire holds 130,000 to 150,000 clones, 79% seen once, with more than 0.75% in the top ten. Sequencing was carried out using PBMCs. The origin of the receptors is a man aged 18-30 years in good health and CMV-seronegative.

The chain joins TRBV7-8 to TRBJ1-2, with D tentatively TRBD1 (6 bases). Germline assignment: CDR1 SGHVS and CDR2 FQNEAQ. The V gene lost 3 bases and the J gene lost 10 bases, with 9 bases spanning the gap. The CDR3 runs to 11 residues. The CDR3 reads CASSFDRFYTF. CDR3 nucleotides: TGTGCCAGCAGCTTCGACAGGTTCTACACCTTC.

The chain uses TRBV28 and TRBJ1-4, with D tentatively TRBD1 (5 bases). V lost 4 bases and J 2 bases, leaving 14 bases between the germline ends. This CDR3 is 16 amino acids long. Germline CDR1 is MDHEN and CDR2 is SYDVKM. The CDR3 bases are TGTGCCAGCAGTTCTTCTTCAGGGATGACTAATGAAAAACTGTTTTTT. It specifies CASSSSSGMTNEKLFF.

V is TRBV11-2 and J is TRBJ2-7, with 11 bases fitting TRBD1. There are 15 residues in the CDR3. Germline V gene lookup returns CDR1 SGHAT and CDR2 FQNNGV. The junction had 6 bases not matched to a gene; V was cut back by 2 bases and J by 6 bases. This chain's CDR3 is CASSLPGTGGSEQYF. In DNA form, the CDR3 reads TGTGCCAGCAGCTTACCCGGGACAGGGGGGAGCGAGCAGTACTTC.

The J gene is TRBJ1-1, the V gene TRBV20-1; D is ambiguous. Germline loops: CDR1 DFQATT, CDR2 SNEGSKA (reference sequence). This CDR3 spans 11 amino acids. V lost 1 base to trimming and J lost 3 bases, with 3 bases between them. CDR3 region: CSARAYTEAFF. The CDR3 DNA reads TGCAGTGCTAGAGCTTACACTGAAGCTTTCTTT.

The chain links TRBV2 to TRBJ1-1; D possibly corresponds to TRBD1 (5 bases). CDR3 length: 14 residues. V dropped 6 bases and J dropped 5 bases, with 16 bases sitting between them. CDR1 and CDR2 from the germline V gene are SNHLY and FYNNEI. The CDR3, as DNA: TGTGCCAGCAGATCTCAGGGTACAAGGACTGAAGCTTTCTTT. Amino acids: CASRSQGTRTEAFF.

This chain joins TRBV6-5 and TRBJ2-5, with 8 bases that match TRBD1. The DNA end is more similar to TRBJ2-7, so the J call may be wrong. Germline V gives CDR1 MNHEY, CDR2 SVGAGI. CDR3 length: 15 residues. CDR3 sequence: CASSWTGSNTYEQYF. The CDR3 DNA follows: TGTGCCAGCAGTTGGACAGGGTCTAACACCTACGAGCAGTACTTC.

The rearrangement joins TRBV27 to TRBJ2-6, with 7 bases matching TRBD1. CDR1 MNHEY and CDR2 SMNVEV come from the germline V gene (reference sequence). With 3 bases clipped from V and 0 bases from J, the junction kept 8 bases outside the gene matches. CDR3 length: 18 amino acids. The CDR3, as DNA: TGTGCCAGCAGTTTTAGGGGGACAGCACACTCTGGGGCCAACGTCCTGACTTTC. Its protein is CASSFRGTAHSGANVLTF. The full variable domain, in which reference TRBV27 and TRBJ2-6 provide the parts outside the CDR3, is EAQVTQNPRYLITVTGKKLTVTCSQNMNHEYMSWYRQDPGLGLRQIYYSMNVEVTDKGDVPEGYKVSRKEKRNFPLILESPSPNQTSLYFCASSFRGTAHSGANVLTFGAGSRLTVL.

V is TRBV29-1 and J is TRBJ2-3; TRBD1 aligns across 8 bases. Trimming at V came to 7 bases and at J to 0 bases, leaving 3 bases not matched to a gene. The CDR3 is 13 amino acids. The V gene's germline CDR1 is SQVTM and CDR2 ANQGSEA. The CDR3 loop is CSARTGSTDTQYF. CDR3 in DNA: TGCAGCGCCCGGACAGGGAGCACAGATACGCAGTATTTT.

The chain employs TRBV7-6 and TRBJ1-1; D call uncertain. Germline CDR1 SGHVS, CDR2 FNYEAQ. V lost 2 bases, J lost 5 bases, and 12 bases lay in between. This CDR3 is 14 amino acids long. The CDR3 protein is CASSLLPRGTEAFF. The CDR3 bases are TGTGCCAGCAGCTTATTGCCAAGAGGGACTGAAGCTTTCTTT.

The V gene is TRBV5-1, the J gene TRBJ1-5; 9 positions match TRBD1. Germline CDR1 SGHRS, CDR2 YFSETQ. J gave up 6 bases and V 4 bases, and 14 bases lay outside the gene matches. This CDR3 region has 17 residues. The chain's CDR3 is CASSPLPGQGIVQPQHF. The CDR3 DNA sequence: TGCGCCAGCAGCCCACTGCCGGGACAGGGAATTGTTCAGCCCCAGCATTTT.

This clone was picked up one time. V and J are TRBV19 and TRBJ1-1; possible D gene TRBD1, 5 bases. V was cut by 5 bases and J by 6 bases, with 16 bases left in between. This CDR3 spans 14 amino acids. From germline, CDR1 is LNHDA and CDR2 SQIVND (reference sequence). The CDR3 nucleotides are TGTGCCAGTAGTCCATCAAGGCGCAGGGCTGAAGCTTTCTTT. Its protein is CASSPSRRRAEAFF.

The chain couples TRBV7-2 to TRBJ1-1; D gene ambiguous. V shed 3 bases and J shed 1 base, with 6 bases lying between them. CDR1 is SGHTA, CDR2 FQGNSA, per germline. The CDR3 is 13 residues long. The CDR3 coding sequence is TGTGCCAGCAGCTTTACAGCGAACACTGAAGCTTTCTTT. It yields the protein CASSFTANTEAFF.

The chain links TRBV30 to TRBJ2-5; tentatively, D is TRBD1 (6 bases). Trimming cost V 2 bases and J 4 bases, with 11 bases left between them. Germline lookup yields CDR1 GTSNPN and CDR2 SVGIG (reference sequence). The CDR3 loop spans 13 amino acids. CDR3 region: CAWSTGLRETQYF. The CDR3 bases are TGTGCCTGGAGTACAGGGTTGAGAGAGACCCAGTACTTC.

The rearrangement uses TRBV6-5 and TRBJ1-4, with TRBD1 matching over 9 bases. The CDR3 has 15 amino acids. V dropped 6 bases and J dropped 8; count of bases not matched to a gene: 10. Germline CDR1 is MNHEY and CDR2 is SVGAGI. Here the CDR3 DNA reads TGTGCCAGCAGGAAGGACAGGGGAGGAAGAGAAAAACTGTTTTTT. Its protein product is CASRKDRGGREKLFF.

In its sample, this clone was seen a few times. This chain uses TRBV6-5 with TRBJ1-1; D unresolved. With 5 bases removed from V and 3 bases from J, the gap between germline ends came to 10 bases. Germline lookup yields CDR1 MNHEY and CDR2 SVGAGI. The CDR3 is 13 residues long. CDR3 nucleotide sequence: TGTGCCAGCAGTCCCGGACTGGACACTGAAGCTTTCTTT. Its protein product is CASSPGLDTEAFF.

The CDR3 DNA reads as TGTGCCAGCAGCTTGAGTGACAATCTCGGTAGCAATCAGCCCCAGCATTTT. Translating it yields CASSLSDNLGSNQPQHF. V usage is TRBV5-6 and J usage is TRBJ1-5; D is unresolved. Germline assignment: CDR1 SGHDT and CDR2 YYEEEE. Trimming took 1 base from V and 0 from J, leaving 14 bases between them. CDR3 size: 17 residues.

Comments on this clone: Other DNA sequences in the same sample also yield this CDR3. The chain couples TRBV7-9 to TRBJ1-1; D not certain. The germline V and J ends were trimmed by 6 bases and 4 bases, with 9 bases remaining between them. Germline CDR1 reads SEHNR; CDR2 reads FQNEAQ (reference sequence). The CDR3 runs to 12 residues. CDR3 residues: CASSRAVTEAFF. CDR3 DNA: TGTGCCAGCAGTCGAGCGGTCACTGAAGCTTTCTTT. Full variable domain (remainder filled in from reference TRBV7-9 and TRBJ1-1): DTGVSQNPRHKITKRGQNVTFRCDPISEHNRLYWYRQTLGQGPEFLTYFQNEAQLEKSRLLSDRFSAERPKGSFSTLEIQRTEQGDSAMYLCASSRAVTEAFFGQGTRLTVV.

J is TRBJ2-5 and V is TRBV5-1; possibly TRBD2 for D (5 bases). V was pared by 0 bases and J by 7 bases, with 10 bases between. Germline V CDR1 and CDR2: SGHRS, YFSETQ. The CDR3 consists of 13 residues. Here the CDR3 reads CASSLGPEGTQYF. The CDR3 nucleotides read TGCGCCAGCAGCTTGGGACCCGAGGGGACCCAGTACTTC.

The chain recombines TRBV7-8 with TRBJ1-5; a possible D gene is TRBD1 (6 bases). Germline CDR1 SGHVS, CDR2 FQNEAQ. The CDR3 sequence is 16 residues long. Trimming left V 1 base short and J 6 bases short, with 16 bases between. CDR3 sequence reads: CASSLVGGRVGQPQHF. For the CDR3, the DNA is TGTGCCAGCAGCTTAGTAGGGGGACGGGTCGGTCAGCCCCAGCATTTT.

The gene calls are TRBV7-2 and TRBJ2-2; D might be TRBD2 (6 bases). The CDR3 is 14 residues long. V dropped 3 bases and J dropped 8 bases, with 13 bases sitting between them. Germline V gene lookup returns CDR1 SGHTA and CDR2 FQGNSA. CDR3 coding DNA: TGTGCCAGCAGCTTGGGACTCATCGGGGGGGAGCTGTTTTTT. Translated, it gives CASSLGLIGGELFF.

The chain couples TRBV4-3 to TRBJ1-2; weak D call: TRBD1 (5 bases). Per the germline V gene, CDR1 is LGHNA and CDR2 is YSLEER. CDR3 length: 15 amino acids. V was shortened by 1 base and J by 2 bases, with 11 bases between the two germline ends. The CDR3: CASSQAWGRNYGYTF. The CDR3 DNA follows: TGCGCCAGCAGCCAAGCCTGGGGCAGAAACTATGGCTACACCTTC.